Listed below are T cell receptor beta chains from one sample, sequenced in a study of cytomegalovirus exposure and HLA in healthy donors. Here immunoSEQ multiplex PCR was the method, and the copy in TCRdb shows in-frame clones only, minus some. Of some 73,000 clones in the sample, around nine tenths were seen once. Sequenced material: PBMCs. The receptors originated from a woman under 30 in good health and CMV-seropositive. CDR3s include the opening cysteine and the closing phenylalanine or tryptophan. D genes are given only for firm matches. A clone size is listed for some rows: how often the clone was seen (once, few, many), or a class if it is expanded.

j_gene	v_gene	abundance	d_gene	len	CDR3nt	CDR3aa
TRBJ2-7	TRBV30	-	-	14	TGTGCCTGGAGAAAGGCAGGGAATTCCTACGAGCAGTACTTC	CAWRKAGNSYEQYF
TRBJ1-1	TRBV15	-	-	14	TGTGCCACCAGCACCGAGGACATAAACACTGAAGCTTTCTTT	CATSTEDINTEAFF
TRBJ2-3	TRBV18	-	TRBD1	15	TGTGCCAGCTTTACGACAGGGTTGGGCGCAGATACGCAGTATTTT	CASFTTGLGADTQYF
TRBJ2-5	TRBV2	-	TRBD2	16	TGTGCCAGCAGTGAAGCGCGGGGGGGGCTCCAAGAGACCCAGTACTTC	CASSEARGGLQETQYF
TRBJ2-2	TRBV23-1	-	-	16	TGCGCCAGCAGTCTCCTAGTCGAGGAGTGGGCCGGGGAGCTGTTTTTT	CASSLLVEEWAGELFF
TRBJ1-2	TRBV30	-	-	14	TGTGCCTGGAGTCAGGGCCGGCTTAACTATGGCTACACCTTC	CAWSQGRLNYGYTF
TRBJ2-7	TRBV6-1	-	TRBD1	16	TGTGCCAGCAGTGAAGCTTCCGGGACAGGGGCCTACGAGCAGTACTTC	CASSEASGTGAYEQYF
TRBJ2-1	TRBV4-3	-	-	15	TGCGCCAGCAGCCAAGTCCGTTCTAACTACAATGAGCAGTTCTTC	CASSQVRSNYNEQFF
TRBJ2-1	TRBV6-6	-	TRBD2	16	TGTGCCAGCAGTCCACATGCGCGGGGGGGCTCGGGCGAGCAGTTCTTC	CASSPHARGGSGEQFF
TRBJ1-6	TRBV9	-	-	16	TGTGCCAGCAGCGCAGAGGACAGCCCCTATAATTCACCCCTCCACTTT	CASSAEDSPYNSPLHF
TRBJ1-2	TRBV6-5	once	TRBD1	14	TGTGCCAGTATTCCCGGGACAGGGAGCTATGGCTACACCTTC	CASIPGTGSYGYTF
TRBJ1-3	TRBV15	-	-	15	TGTGCCACCAGCAGAGATGGGACTGAGGGAAACACCATATATTTT	CATSRDGTEGNTIYF
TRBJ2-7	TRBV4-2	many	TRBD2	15	TGTGCCAGCAGCCAGGAAGCGGGAGGGCCGTACGAGCAGTACTTC	CASSQEAGGPYEQYF
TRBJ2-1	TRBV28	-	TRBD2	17	TGTGCCAGCAGTTCTCTAGCGGGAGGGTTCTCCTACAATGAGCAGTTCTTC	CASSSLAGGFSYNEQFF
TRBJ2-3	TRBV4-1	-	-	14	TGCGCCAGCAGCCAAGTCGGGGGAACAGATACGCAGTATTTT	CASSQVGGTDTQYF
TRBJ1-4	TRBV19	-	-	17	TGTGCCAGTAGTATAGATCGGTGGGGCACAACTAATGAAAAACTGTTTTTT	CASSIDRWGTTNEKLFF
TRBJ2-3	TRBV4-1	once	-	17	TGCGCCAGCAGCCAAGACAGGAGGACATTAGCGGTGGATACGCAGTATTTT	CASSQDRRTLAVDTQYF
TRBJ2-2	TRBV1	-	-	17	TGCACCAGCAGCCAAGATAAGGGGACAGGGGACACCGGGGAGCTGTTTTTT	CTSSQDKGTGDTGELFF
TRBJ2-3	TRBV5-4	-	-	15	TGTGCCAGCAGCTTGGGGCGGTCTAGCACAGATACGCAGTATTTT	CASSLGRSSTDTQYF
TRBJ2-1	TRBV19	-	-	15	TGTGCCACCTCCCTTTCGGAGGGTGGGTACAATGAGCAGTTCTTC	CATSLSEGGYNEQFF
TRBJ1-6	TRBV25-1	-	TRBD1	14	TGTGCCAGCGGACAGGGAACCCTAAATTCACCCCTCCACTTT	CASGQGTLNSPLHF
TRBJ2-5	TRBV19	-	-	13	TGTGCCAGTAGTATGGGGAGGCAAGAGACCCAGTACTTC	CASSMGRQETQYF
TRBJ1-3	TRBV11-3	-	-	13	TGTGCCAGCAGCGGGGGCTATGGAAACACCATATATTTT	CASSGGYGNTIYF
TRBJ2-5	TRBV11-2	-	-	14	TGTGCCAGCAGCAGAGTTCCGGAGGAAGAGACCCAGTACTTC	CASSRVPEEETQYF
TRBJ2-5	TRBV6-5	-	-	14	TGTGCCAGCAGTACTTCACAGGGAAAAGAGACCCAGTACTTC	CASSTSQGKETQYF
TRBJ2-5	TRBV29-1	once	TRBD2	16	TGCAGCGTCGGGACTAGCGGGGGGGCCCTATGGGAGACCCAGTACTTC	CSVGTSGGALWETQYF
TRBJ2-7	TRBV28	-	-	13	TGTGCCAGCAGTTCCCAACCGCGCTACGAGCAGTACTTC	CASSSQPRYEQYF
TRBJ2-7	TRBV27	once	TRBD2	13	TGTGCCAGCCAACGGGGGGGGAACTACGAGCAGTACTTC	CASQRGGNYEQYF
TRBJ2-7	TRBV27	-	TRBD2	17	TGTGCCAGCAGTCTTGGTAGGAGCGGGAGGGTACCCTACGAGCAGTACTTC	CASSLGRSGRVPYEQYF
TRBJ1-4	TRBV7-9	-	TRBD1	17	TGTGCCAGCAGCTTACACAGGGGTGGACTCACTAATGAAAAACTGTTTTTT	CASSLHRGGLTNEKLFF
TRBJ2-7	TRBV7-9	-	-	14	TGTGCCAGCAGCCAGGGACTTTTCTCCTACGAGCAGTACTTC	CASSQGLFSYEQYF
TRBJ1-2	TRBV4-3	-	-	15	TGCGCCAGCAGCCAAGAAAGCCTGCCGAACTATGGCTACACCTTC	CASSQESLPNYGYTF
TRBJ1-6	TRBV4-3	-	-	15	TGCGCCAGCAGCCAAGGTTCAAGCGGGAATTCACCCCTCCACTTT	CASSQGSSGNSPLHF
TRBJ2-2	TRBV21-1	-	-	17	TGTGCCAGCAGCAAAGGGCTGGACAGGGAGGGCACCGGGGAGCTGTTTTTT	CASSKGLDREGTGELFF
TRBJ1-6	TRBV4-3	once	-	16	TGCGCCAGCAGCCAAGATGGGACAAAGGTCAATTCACCCCTCCACTTT	CASSQDGTKVNSPLHF
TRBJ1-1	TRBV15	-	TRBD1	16	TGTGCCACCAGCAGAGTTGGGACAGGGTGGTACACTGAAGCTTTCTTT	CATSRVGTGWYTEAFF
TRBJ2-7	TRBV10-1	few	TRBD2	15	TGCGCCAGCAGTGATAGTGGACTAGCGGGGGACGAGCAGTACTTC	CASSDSGLAGDEQYF